The 10 T cell receptor beta chains below come from one sample, sequenced in a study of OX40 agonist ivuxolimab in advanced cancers. Using immunoSEQ multiplex PCR, the repertoire was profiled, and TCRdb retains in-frame clones only, with some absent. The profile shows 90,000 to 150,000 clones, 85% to 90% of them singletons. Here the sequenced sample was CD4+ or CD8+ T cells sorted from blood, taken in a trial of the OX40 agonist ivuxolimab. The receptor set was obtained from an adult with an advanced solid tumor such as melanoma, head and neck, liver or kidney cancer.

This clone was seen more than once but under ten times. The chain links TRBV4-1 to TRBJ1-3, with D perhaps TRBD1 (5 bases). V lost 0 bases and J 3 bases, leaving 12 bases between the germline ends. CDR1 MGHRA and CDR2 YSYEKL come from the germline V gene. The CDR3 consists of 16 residues. This chain's CDR3 is CASSQEGRQGGNTIYF. CDR3 nucleotide sequence: TGCGCCAGCAGCCAAGAAGGGCGGCAGGGTGGAAACACCATATATTTT.

Worth noting for this clone: The same CDR3 is also encoded by other DNA sequences in this sample. The V call is TRBV6-5, the J call TRBJ2-5; D unclear. The CDR3 totals 13 residues. V was trimmed by 4 bases and J by 5 bases, leaving 11 bases between them. Per germline, CDR1 MNHEY and CDR2 SVGAGI. Written as DNA, the CDR3 is TGTGCCAGCAGTTTTACGTTCGGGGAGACCCAGTACTTC. Its protein product is CASSFTFGETQYF.

The CDR3 spells CASSPTGMITEAFF. The CDR3 nucleotides are TGTGCCAGCAGCCCTACAGGGATGATCACTGAAGCTTTCTTT. V is TRBV6-5 and J is TRBJ1-1, with D maybe TRBD1 (6 bases). V lost 6 bases and J 4 bases, leaving 15 bases between the germline ends. The CDR3 contains 14 residues. Germline CDR1 reads MNHEY; CDR2 reads SVGAGI.

The chain combines TRBV30 with TRBJ2-1; D not certain. The V gene's germline CDR1 is GTSNPN and CDR2 SVGIG (reference sequence). The V and J ends lost 6 bases and 4 bases respectively, with 7 bases between them. The CDR3 length is 11 residues. The CDR3 region is CACSEYNEQFF. The CDR3 DNA reads TGTGCCTGCTCGGAGTACAATGAGCAGTTCTTC.

This chain joins TRBV28 and TRBJ1-2; a possible D gene is TRBD1 (6 bases). The CDR3 loop spans 13 amino acids. Trimming took 7 bases from V and 8 from J, leaving 17 bases between them. The germline gives CDR1 MDHEN, CDR2 SYDVKM. The CDR3 DNA reads as TGTGCCAGCACAGATTTAGGGGGTATAGGCTACACCTTC. As protein: CASTDLGGIGYTF.

The genes are TRBV28 and TRBJ1-1, with D maybe TRBD1 (6 bases). This CDR3 contains 14 residues. Germline CDR1 MDHEN, CDR2 SYDVKM. V gave up 6 bases and J gave up 2 bases, with 13 bases separating them. CDR3 loop: CASRGGDKNTEAFF. Written as DNA, the CDR3 is TGTGCCAGCAGGGGGGGGGACAAAAACACTGAAGCTTTCTTT.

The chain joins TRBV10-3 to TRBJ1-1; no definite D call. V was shortened by 2 bases and J by 6 bases, with 16 bases between the two germline ends. Germline assignment: CDR1 ENHRY and CDR2 SYGVKD. This CDR3 comprises 15 residues. CDR3 in DNA: TGTGCCATCAGTGAGACCGCTTTTGGGTCCGCTGAAGCTTTCTTT. It yields the protein CAISETAFGSAEAFF.

V is TRBV5-6 and J is TRBJ2-2, with D maybe TRBD2 (5 bases). The CDR3 totals 14 residues. Per germline, CDR1 SGHDT and CDR2 YYEEEE. The V and J ends lost 3 bases and 5 bases respectively, with 11 bases between them. The CDR3 sequence: CASSWVTGTGELFF. The CDR3 region has the DNA TGTGCCAGCAGCTGGGTGACGGGGACCGGGGAGCTGTTTTTT. The complete variable domain, with remaining parts taken from reference TRBV5-6 and TRBJ2-2, reads DAGVTQSPTHLIKTRGQQVTLRCSPKSGHDTVSWYQQALGQGPQFIFQYYEEEERQRGNFPDRFSGHQFPNYSSELNVNALLLGDSALYLCASSWVTGTGELFFGEGSRLTVL.

The rearrangement links TRBV18 to TRBJ1-2; maybe TRBD1 (6 bases). Trimming took 3 bases from V and 0 from J, leaving 17 bases between them. Germline values: CDR1 KGHSH, CDR2 LQKENI. This CDR3 has 17 residues. DNA of the CDR3: TGTGCCAGCTCACCCTCCATCGACAGGCACTCTAACTATGGCTACACCTTC. It codes for CASSPSIDRHSNYGYTF.

The rearrangement uses TRBV6-1 and TRBJ1-4, with D possibly matching TRBD1 (5 bases). CDR3 length: 15 amino acids. Per the germline V gene, CDR1 is MNHNS and CDR2 is SASEGT. Trimming removed 1 base at V and 3 bases at J, with 9 bases between. The CDR3 bases are TGTGCCAGCAGTGAAGTCGCGGGGGCTAATGAAAAACTGTTTTTT. This sequence encodes CASSEVAGANEKLFF.